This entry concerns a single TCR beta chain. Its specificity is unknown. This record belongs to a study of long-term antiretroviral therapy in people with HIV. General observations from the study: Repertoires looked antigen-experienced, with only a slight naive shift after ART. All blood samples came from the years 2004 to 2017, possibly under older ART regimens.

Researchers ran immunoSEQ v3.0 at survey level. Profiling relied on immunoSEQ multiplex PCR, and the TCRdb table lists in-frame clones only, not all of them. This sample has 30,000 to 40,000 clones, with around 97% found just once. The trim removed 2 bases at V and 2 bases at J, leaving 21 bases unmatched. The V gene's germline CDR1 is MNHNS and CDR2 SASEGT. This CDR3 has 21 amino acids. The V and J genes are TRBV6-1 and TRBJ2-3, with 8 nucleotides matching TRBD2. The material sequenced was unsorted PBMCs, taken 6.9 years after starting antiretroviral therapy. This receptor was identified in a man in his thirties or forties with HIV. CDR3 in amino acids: CASSEPTGRWGATSATDTQYF. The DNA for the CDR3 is TGTGCCAGCAGTGAACCAACAGGGAGATGGGGCGCGACTAGCGCCACAGATACGCAGTATTTT.